Listed below are T cell receptor beta chains from one sample, sequenced in a study of glioma-infiltrating T cells after dendritic cell vaccination. Sequenced by immunoSEQ multiplex PCR; TCRdb stores in-frame clones only, minus some. The data show roughly 50,000 clones, around nine tenths seen once. The starting material was blood, obtained after dendritic cell vaccination. Every receptor here comes from a human donor with glioblastoma. The conserved cysteine and the conserved F or W are not part of the CDR3 here.

CDR3 | V | length
ASSGRTSSSYEQY | TRBV2 | 13
ASSSHVAGGMVEQF | TRBV5-1 | 14
ASSQPRGSGNTIY | TRBV4-3 | 13
ASSRTNGEQY | TRBV6-6 | 10
ASSLRGARGREQY | TRBV7-2 | 13
ASSHLAEKRYEQY | TRBV7-9 | 13
ASSDMNTEAF | TRBV19 | 10
ASSETSGTPYEQY | TRBV28 | 13
ASSLYTSGAYNEQF | TRBV28 | 14
ASSLGVGADSHRDTDTQY | TRBV5-1 | 18
ASRRGQSQETQY | TRBV28 | 12
AITETGTYEQY | TRBV10-3 | 11
ASSPATDTQY | TRBV11-2 | 10
ASSGDSRRETQY | TRBV28 | 12
ASSTSGRIDTQY | TRBV5-1 | 12
ASSSSTGGVSGTEAF | TRBV5-1 | 15
ASRRKDLSEAF | TRBV28 | 11
ASSLPRQGGDRNTEAF | TRBV7-9 | 16
ASSVVAGGLNEQF | TRBV9 | 13
ASSLRRDTNYEQY | TRBV5-1 | 13
ASSSVNTEAF | TRBV5-4 | 10
ASSFLIAGGGSYNEQF | TRBV5-4 | 16
ASRISQGSGELF | TRBV6-6 | 12
ASSSAPGSYNEQF | TRBV28 | 13
ATSREGAVQETQY | TRBV15 | 13
ASSLAVDRGRYDEQF | TRBV5-1 | 15
ASNPGLANTGELF | TRBV2 | 13
ASSDDQGNYEQY | TRBV9 | 12
ASSQGAGAYEQY | TRBV4-3 | 12
ASSFSLPFGDEQF | TRBV5-4 | 13
ASSVGSADTQY | TRBV11-3 | 11
ASSKDISGANVLT | TRBV19 | 13
ASSFVGSTNSPLH | TRBV28 | 13
ASSYGWDSQETQY | TRBV7-6 | 13